The 2 T cell receptor beta chains given below trace back to one sample, sequenced in a study of technical replicates of blood from several donors. Here immunoSEQ multiplex PCR was the method, and the copy in TCRdb shows in-frame clones only, minus some. The sample yields about 50,000 clones, roughly 96% seen once. The source material was PBMCs. The receptors come from a human donor in good health. Some clones in this sample may be carry-over from other donors' samples.

The V call is TRBV27, the J call TRBJ2-3; 9 nucleotides match TRBD1. Per germline, CDR1 MNHEY and CDR2 SMNVEV (reference sequence). Trimming cost V 5 bases and J 4 bases; bases outside gene matches: 1. The CDR3 is 13 residues long. The CDR3 loop reads CASSRQGADTQYF. CDR3 DNA sequence: TGTGCCAGCAGTAGACAGGGGGCAGATACGCAGTATTTT.

The chain recombines TRBV7-9 with TRBJ2-5; 9 bases match TRBD2. The CDR3 totals 17 residues. J gave up 5 bases and V 5 bases, and 15 bases lay outside the gene matches. Germline-derived CDR1 and CDR2 are SEHNR and FQNEAQ (reference sequence). CDR3 protein: CASSPERGEVFEETQYF. The CDR3 DNA is TGTGCCAGCAGCCCCGAGCGGGGGGAGGTCTTTGAGGAGACCCAGTACTTC.